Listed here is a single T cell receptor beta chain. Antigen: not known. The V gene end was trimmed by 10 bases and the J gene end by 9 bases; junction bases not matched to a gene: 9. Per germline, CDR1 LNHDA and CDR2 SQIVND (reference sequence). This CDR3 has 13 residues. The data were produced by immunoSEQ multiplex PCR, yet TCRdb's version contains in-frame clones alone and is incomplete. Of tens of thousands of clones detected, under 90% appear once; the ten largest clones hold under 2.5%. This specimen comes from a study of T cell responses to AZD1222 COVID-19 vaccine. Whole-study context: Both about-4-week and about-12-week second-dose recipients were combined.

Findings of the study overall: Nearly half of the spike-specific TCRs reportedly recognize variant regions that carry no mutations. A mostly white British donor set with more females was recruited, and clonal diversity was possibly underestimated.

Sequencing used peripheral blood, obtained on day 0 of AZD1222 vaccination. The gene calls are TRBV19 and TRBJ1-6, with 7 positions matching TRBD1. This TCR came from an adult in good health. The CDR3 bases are TGTGCCACTGGGCGACAGGGAGGTTCACCCCTCCACTTT. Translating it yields CATGRQGGSPLHF.